This T cell receptor beta chain was retrieved from a study of blood T cell repertoires in COVID-19. About the research overall: Both acute and convalescent COVID-19 samples were obtained from the United States, Italy and Spain. T cells, B-cell-depleted T cells, or PBMCs provided the cDNA or gDNA that served as material.

The V gene's germline CDR1 is SGDLS and CDR2 YYNGEE. V lost 3 bases, J lost 4 bases, and 10 bases stayed unmatched. The CDR3 has 17 residues. In the original workflow: Nucleated cell number was recorded as an estimate derived from reference gene primer amplification. Produced via immunoSEQ multiplex PCR; TCRdb's table is partial and in-frame only. From that table come the V and J calls and clone size; the DNA was used to work out D and trimming. The table includes 180,000 or so clones, 70% to 90% detected once. This chain links TRBV9 with TRBJ2-1; 10 bases line up with TRBD2. Sequenced: peripheral blood. This clonotype was sampled from a man between 60 and 70 years old with acute or convalescent COVID-19. CDR3 in DNA: TGTGCCAGCAGCGCCCTCTTAGGAGCGGGAGGGTACAATGAGCAGTTCTTC. Translating it yields CASSALLGAGGYNEQFF.